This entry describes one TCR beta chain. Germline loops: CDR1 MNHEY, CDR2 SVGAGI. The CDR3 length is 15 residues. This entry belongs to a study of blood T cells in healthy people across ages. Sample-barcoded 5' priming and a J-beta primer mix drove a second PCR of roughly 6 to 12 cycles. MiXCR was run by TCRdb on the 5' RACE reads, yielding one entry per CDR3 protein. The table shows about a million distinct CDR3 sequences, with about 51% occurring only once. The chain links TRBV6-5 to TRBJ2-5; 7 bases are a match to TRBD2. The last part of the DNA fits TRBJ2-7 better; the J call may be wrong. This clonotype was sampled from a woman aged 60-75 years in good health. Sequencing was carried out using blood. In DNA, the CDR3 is TGTGCCAGCAGTTCCTCGCGGGGGTTAAAGTACGAGCAGTACTTC. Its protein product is CASSSSRGLKYEQYF.